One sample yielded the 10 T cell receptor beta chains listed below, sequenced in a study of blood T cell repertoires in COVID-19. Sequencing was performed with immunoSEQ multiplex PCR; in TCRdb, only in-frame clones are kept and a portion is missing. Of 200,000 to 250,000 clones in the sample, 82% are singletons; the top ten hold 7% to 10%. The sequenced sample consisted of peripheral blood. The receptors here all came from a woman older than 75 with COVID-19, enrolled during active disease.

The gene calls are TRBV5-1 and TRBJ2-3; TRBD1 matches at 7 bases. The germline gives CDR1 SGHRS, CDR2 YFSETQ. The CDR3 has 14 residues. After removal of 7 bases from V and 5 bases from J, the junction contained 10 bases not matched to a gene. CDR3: CASHETGLEDTQYF. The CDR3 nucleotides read TGCGCCAGCCATGAGACAGGGCTCGAAGATACGCAGTATTTT. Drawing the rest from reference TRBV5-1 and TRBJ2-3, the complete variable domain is KAGVTQTPRYLIKTRGQQVTLSCSPISGHRSVSWYQQTPGQGLQFLFEYFSETQRNKGNFPGRFSGRQFSNSRSEMNVSTLELGDSALYLCASHETGLEDTQYFGPGTRLTVL.

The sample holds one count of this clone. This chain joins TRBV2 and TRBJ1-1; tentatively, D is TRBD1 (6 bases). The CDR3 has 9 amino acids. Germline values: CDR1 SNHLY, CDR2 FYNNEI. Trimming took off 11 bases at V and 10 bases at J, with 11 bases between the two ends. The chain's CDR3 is CAEGEGAFF. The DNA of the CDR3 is TGTGCCGAGGGGGAAGGAGCTTTCTTT. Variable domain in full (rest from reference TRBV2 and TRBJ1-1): EPEVTQTPSHQVTQMGQEVILRCVPISNHLYFYWYRQILGQKVEFLVSFYNNEISEKSEIFDDQFSVERPDGSNFTLKIRSTKLEDSAMYFCAEGEGAFFGQGTRLTVV.

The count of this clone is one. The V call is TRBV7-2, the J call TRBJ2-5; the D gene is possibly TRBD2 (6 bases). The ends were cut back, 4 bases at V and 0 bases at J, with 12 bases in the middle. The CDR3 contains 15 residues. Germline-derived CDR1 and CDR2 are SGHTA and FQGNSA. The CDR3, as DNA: TGTGCCAGCAGCTATAAGGGCGGGAACCAAGAGACCCAGTACTTC. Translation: CASSYKGGNQETQYF.

The CDR3 DNA is TGTGCCAGCAGCCTTCAGGACAGGAGACCTTACGAGCAGTACTTC. It translates to CASSLQDRRPYEQYF. The V call is TRBV3-1 (or the pseudogene TRBV3-2), the J call TRBJ2-7; TRBD1 aligns across 7 bases. Per the germline V gene, CDR1 is LGHDT and CDR2 is YNNKEL (reference sequence). V trimming: 4 bases; J trimming: 4 bases; junction bases outside the gene matches: 10. CDR3 length equals 15 residues.

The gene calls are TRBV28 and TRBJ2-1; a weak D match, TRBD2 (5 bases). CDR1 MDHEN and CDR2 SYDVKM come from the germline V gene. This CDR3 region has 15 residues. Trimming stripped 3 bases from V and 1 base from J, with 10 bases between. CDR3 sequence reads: CASSFSSFSYNEQFF. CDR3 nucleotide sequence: TGTGCCAGCAGTTTTTCTAGCTTTTCCTACAATGAGCAGTTCTTC. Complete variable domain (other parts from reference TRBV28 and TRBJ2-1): DVKVTQSSRYLVKRTGEKVFLECVQDMDHENMFWYRQDPGLGLRLIYFSYDVKMKEKGDIPEGYSVSREKKERFSLILESASTNQTSMYLCASSFSSFSYNEQFFGPGTRLTVL.

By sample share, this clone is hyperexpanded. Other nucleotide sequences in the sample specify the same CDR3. The CDR3 here is CASSLQGDTQYF. The CDR3 DNA is TGTGCCAGCAGCTTACAGGGAGATACGCAGTATTTT. The rearrangement joins TRBV11-3 to TRBJ2-3, with a tentative D call TRBD1 (5 bases). CDR1 and CDR2 from the germline V gene are SGHNT and YENEEA. This CDR3 has 12 residues. V gave up 2 bases and J gave up 5 bases, with 5 bases separating them.

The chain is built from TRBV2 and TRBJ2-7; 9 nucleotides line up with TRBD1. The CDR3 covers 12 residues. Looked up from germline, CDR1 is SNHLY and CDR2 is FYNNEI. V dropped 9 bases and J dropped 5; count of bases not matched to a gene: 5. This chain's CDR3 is CARGTGFNEQYF. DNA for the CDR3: TGTGCCAGGGGGACAGGGTTCAACGAGCAGTACTTC.

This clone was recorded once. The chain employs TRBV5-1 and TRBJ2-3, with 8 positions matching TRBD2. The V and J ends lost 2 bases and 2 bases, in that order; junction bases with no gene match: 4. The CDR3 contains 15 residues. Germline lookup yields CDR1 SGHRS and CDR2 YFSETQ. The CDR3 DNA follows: TGCGCCAGCAGCTTAACCGGGGGGGTCACAGATACGCAGTATTTT. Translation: CASSLTGGVTDTQYF.

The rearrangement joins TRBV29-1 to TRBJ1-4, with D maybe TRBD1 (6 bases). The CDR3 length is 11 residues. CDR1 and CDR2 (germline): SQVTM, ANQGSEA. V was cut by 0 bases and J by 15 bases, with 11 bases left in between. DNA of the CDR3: TGCAGCGTTGAAGAAGGGGGAAGGATGTTTTTT. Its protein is CSVEEGGRMFF.

CDR3 nucleotide sequence: TGTGCCAGCAGTTACGGCGGGAGGGTGGAGACCCAGTACTTC. Translated, it gives CASSYGGRVETQYF. The rearrangement uses TRBV6-5 and TRBJ2-5; 9 bases align to TRBD2. CDR3 length: 14 amino acids. Germline V gene lookup returns CDR1 MNHEY and CDR2 SVGAGI. Losses at the gene ends were 2 bases for V and 5 bases for J; bases not matched to a gene: 3.